A selection of T cell receptor beta chains follows, all from one sample in a study of T cell responses to AZD1222 COVID-19 vaccine. Assay: immunoSEQ multiplex PCR; the TCRdb copy retains only in-frame clones and omits some. The sample yields about 140,000 clones, of which the top ten take up about 2.2%. The sequenced material came from peripheral blood. Receptor source: an adult in good health. Each CDR3 is given with its conserved first and last residue.

CASSPRGDQPQHF	TRBJ1-5	TRBV18
CASSQAWGGQGNTIYF	TRBJ1-3	TRBV4-1
CASSDTHTEAFF	TRBJ1-1	TRBV2
CASSFPTENYGYTF	TRBJ1-2	TRBV5-8
CASSLSGFNEKLFF	TRBJ1-4	TRBV6-5
CASSLWTVNTEAFF	TRBJ1-1	TRBV7-2
CASSLDGGGDTQYF	TRBJ2-3	TRBV7-9
CASSTRDRGRVGTGELFF	TRBJ2-2	TRBV19
CASSLDRNTKGAGGYTF	TRBJ1-2	TRBV11-3
CGGQAQLNEKLFF	TRBJ1-4	TRBV30
CASSPPGQKETQYF	TRBJ2-5	TRBV6-5
CASKTGGTKGVYTF	TRBJ1-2	TRBV6-5
CASSFGDFGYTF	TRBJ1-2	TRBV5-8